This T cell receptor beta chain was observed in a study of identical twins. The CDR3 totals 14 residues. Germline-derived CDR1 and CDR2 are DFQATT and SNEGSKA (reference sequence). Trimming stripped 4 bases from V and 0 bases from J, with 13 bases between. TCRdb reprocessed the 5' RACE reads with MiXCR, giving one entry per CDR3 protein. Of 350,000 to 450,000 distinct CDR3 sequences in the sample, around 20% were seen once. This clonotype came up once. What it binds is unknown. Regarding the study as a whole: Out-of-frame alpha sequences common to twins were enriched for low generation probability. Models underestimated how often monozygotic twins shared out-of-frame TCR alpha.

Material: naive T cells sorted from blood. The TCR sequence derives from a man aged 50 to 60 in good health. This chain uses TRBV20-1 with TRBJ2-7; possibly TRBD2 for D (5 bases). CDR3 nucleotides: TGCAGTGCTAAGACTAATCCCCACTCCTACGAGCAGTACTTC. Its protein is CSAKTNPHSYEQYF.